This T cell receptor beta chain originates from a study of neoadjuvant anti-PD-1 for oral cavity cancer. The wider study: Patients without progression got a fourth dose around day 43. The study, taken as a whole, reports: With three patients per group, TCR findings need larger cohorts.

CDR3 length: 13 amino acids. Deletions cut 5 bases from V and 0 bases from J, with 5 bases between. From germline, CDR1 is KGHSH and CDR2 LQKENI. A word on this clone: Its antigen remains unknown.

Sequencing used immunoSEQ multiplex PCR; TCRdb keeps in-frame clones, though not all of them. The sample lists over 60,000 clones; about 86% were seen once. Time point given: after neoadjuvant nivolumab, at surgical resection. The chain employs TRBV18 and TRBJ2-1; D ambiguous. This sample comprised PBMCs, obtained after nivolumab (anti-PD-1) treatment. The TCR originated in a person aged 35 to 85 with oral cavity squamous cell carcinoma. The CDR3 here is CASSTASYNEQFF. In DNA, the CDR3 is TGTGCCAGCTCAACCGCCTCCTACAATGAGCAGTTCTTC.